The 19 T cell receptor beta chains given below trace back to one sample, sequenced in a study of CD8+ T cells in alopecia areata. As the sequencing template, cDNA was produced by extracting RNA and reverse transcribing it. Clones were read by immunoSEQ multiplex PCR, and TCRdb kept only the in-frame ones, dropping some. The table records 98,000 or so clones, 60% to 75% of them present only once. Treatment here: oral pan-JAK inhibitor, 5-10 mg twice daily. Here the sequenced sample was CD8+ T cells sorted from blood, taken at week 4, from a patient treated with tofacitinib. The receptors originated from a human donor with alopecia areata.

The rearrangement links TRBV30 to TRBJ1-1, with TRBD1 identical over 9 bases. In germline, CDR1 is GTSNPN, CDR2 SVGIG (reference sequence). The CDR3 runs 15 residues. Losses at the gene ends were 4 bases for V and 5 bases for J; bases not matched to a gene: 11. The CDR3 DNA reads as TGTGCCTGGACCACCGGGACAGGGTTTTGGACTGAAGCTTTCTTT. Amino acids: CAWTTGTGFWTEAFF.

This sequence joins TRBV28 and TRBJ1-2, with a tentative D call TRBD1 (5 bases). Germline lookup yields CDR1 MDHEN and CDR2 SYDVKM. V lost 1 base to trimming and J lost 5 bases, with 11 bases between them. The CDR3 contains 14 residues. The CDR3 bases are TGTGCCAGCAGTTTATCAGGGTTTATGTATGGCTACACCTTC. Protein sequence: CASSLSGFMYGYTF.

This chain uses TRBV5-4 with TRBJ2-5; 10 bases are a match to TRBD2. In germline, CDR1 is SGHNT, CDR2 YYREEE (reference sequence). This CDR3 is built from 16 residues. Trimming removed 0 bases from V and 4 bases from J; junction bases left unmatched: 6. This chain's CDR3 is CASSLALAGGGETQYF. CDR3 DNA sequence: TGTGCCAGCAGCTTGGCATTAGCGGGGGGTGGAGAGACCCAGTACTTC.

DNA for the CDR3: TGTGCCAGCAGTGACAGTAATGAAAAACTGTTTTTT. It encodes CASSDSNEKLFF. The gene calls are TRBV2 and TRBJ1-4; D uncertain. This CDR3 region has 12 residues. V lost 3 bases to trimming and J lost 4 bases, with 3 bases between them. CDR1 is SNHLY and CDR2 is FYNNEI in the germline V gene.

V and J are TRBV30 and TRBJ1-1; D unresolved. Trimming cost V 3 bases and J 3 bases, with 2 bases left between them. The CDR3 length is 10 residues. CDR1 and CDR2 (germline): GTSNPN, SVGIG (reference sequence). In nucleotides, the CDR3 is TGTGCCTGGAGCTACACTGAAGCTTTCTTT. Translation: CAWSYTEAFF. Complete variable domain (other parts from reference TRBV30 and TRBJ1-1): SQTIHQWPATLVQPVGSPLSLECTVEGTSNPNLYWYRQAAGRGLQLLFYSVGIGQISSEVPQNLSASRPQDRQFILSSKKLLLSDSGFYLCAWSYTEAFFGQGTRLTVV.

This clone has only a few counts. This chain joins TRBV7-9 and TRBJ2-7; D might be TRBD1 (5 bases). In germline, CDR1 is SEHNR, CDR2 FQNEAQ (reference sequence). The V gene lost 4 bases and the J gene lost 2 bases, with 6 bases spanning the gap. This CDR3 has 12 amino acids. The CDR3: CASSSRAYEQYF. DNA for the CDR3: TGTGCCAGCAGCTCCAGGGCCTACGAGCAGTACTTC.

This chain links TRBV5-4 with TRBJ2-7; a weak D match, TRBD2 (5 bases). CDR3 size: 12 residues. The V end was cut by 2 bases, the J end by 4 bases, with 7 bases between. CDR1 SGHNT and CDR2 YYREEE come from the germline V gene (reference sequence). The CDR3: CASSFGEYEQYF. The CDR3 DNA reads as TGTGCCAGCAGCTTCGGGGAGTACGAGCAGTACTTC. The full variable domain, in which reference TRBV5-4 and TRBJ2-7 provide the parts outside the CDR3, is ETGVTQSPTHLIKTRGQQVTLRCSSQSGHNTVSWYQQALGQGPQFIFQYYREEENGRGNFPPRFSGLQFPNYSSELNVNALELDDSALYLCASSFGEYEQYFGPGTRLTVT.

This clone has a handful of counts. The V gene is TRBV29-1, the J gene TRBJ2-7; the match to TRBD1 covers 9 bases. After removal of 7 bases from V and 2 bases from J, the junction contained 3 bases not matched to a gene. This CDR3 comprises 12 residues. Germline assignment: CDR1 SQVTM and CDR2 ANQGSEA. The CDR3 loop is CSGGTGTYEQYF. Here the CDR3 DNA reads TGCAGCGGCGGGACAGGGACCTACGAGCAGTACTTC.

The chain couples TRBV23-1 to TRBJ1-1; D is possibly TRBD1 (6 bases). TRBV23-1 has ORF status, its function being uncertain. The ends were cut back, 6 bases at V and 7 bases at J, with 12 bases in the middle. This CDR3 contains 12 residues. This chain's CDR3 is CASRPGGGEAFF. In DNA form, the CDR3 reads TGCGCCAGCAGGCCGGGGGGCGGTGAAGCTTTCTTT.

This clone was seen just once. The chain combines TRBV29-1 with TRBJ2-5; 7 positions agree with TRBD2. Germline trimming cut 7 bases from V and 5 bases from J; bases unmatched to any gene: 13. The CDR3 covers 14 residues. Germline V CDR1 and CDR2: SQVTM, ANQGSEA. The CDR3 sequence is CSARTRVGLETQYF. CDR3 in DNA: TGCAGCGCTCGGACTAGGGTGGGTTTGGAGACCCAGTACTTC.

This clone has a handful of counts. The chain recombines TRBV23-1 with TRBJ2-3; 16 bases agree with TRBD2. TRBV23-1 carries the ORF label, with uncertain function. The CDR3 is 18 amino acids. V shed 2 bases, J shed 3 bases, and the junction held 5 bases outside the gene matches. The CDR3 spells CASSQGTSGGAATDTQYF. The CDR3 DNA reads TGCGCCAGCAGTCAAGGGACTAGCGGGGGGGCCGCTACAGATACGCAGTATTTT.

This chain links TRBV27 with TRBJ2-1, with 11 nucleotides matching TRBD1. V dropped 5 bases and J dropped 6; count of bases not matched to a gene: 12. Germline CDR1 and CDR2: MNHEY and SMNVEV (reference sequence). The CDR3 has 17 amino acids. The CDR3 sequence is CASSPGQGARMGNEQFF. For the CDR3, the DNA is TGTGCCAGCAGTCCCGGACAGGGGGCGAGAATGGGCAATGAGCAGTTCTTC.

The chain uses TRBV30 and TRBJ2-1; 9 bases map to TRBD1. CDR3 length: 17 residues. The ends lost 0 bases at V and 7 bases at J; junction bases unmatched: 13. Germline-derived CDR1 and CDR2 are GTSNPN and SVGIG (reference sequence). The CDR3 is CAWSVFGTGSSINEQFF. The CDR3 DNA follows: TGTGCCTGGAGTGTATTTGGGACAGGGTCATCAATTAATGAGCAGTTCTTC.

V is TRBV9 and J is TRBJ2-2; no definite D call. Germline loops: CDR1 SGDLS, CDR2 YYNGEE. The CDR3 sequence is 13 residues long. V was cut by 0 bases and J by 4 bases, with 4 bases left in between. The DNA for the CDR3 is TGTGCCAGCAGCGTAGGGGTCACCGGGGAGCTGTTTTTT. Protein: CASSVGVTGELFF.

In DNA form, the CDR3 reads TGTGCCAGCAGCTGGGACTATGGCTACACCTTC. It is translated as CASSWDYGYTF. This chain connects TRBV5-6 to TRBJ1-2; D call uncertain. CDR1 and CDR2 (germline): SGHDT, YYEEEE. The V gene lost 3 bases and the J gene lost 3 bases, with 3 bases spanning the gap. The CDR3 covers 11 residues. Looking up the rest from reference TRBV5-6 and TRBJ1-2 gives the full variable domain: DAGVTQSPTHLIKTRGQQVTLRCSPKSGHDTVSWYQQALGQGPQFIFQYYEEEERQRGNFPDRFSGHQFPNYSSELNVNALLLGDSALYLCASSWDYGYTFGSGTRLTVV.

Details on this clone: Within the sample, other DNA sequences also encode this same CDR3. V is TRBV30 and J is TRBJ2-1; D call uncertain. Germline V gene lookup returns CDR1 GTSNPN and CDR2 SVGIG (reference sequence). The CDR3 has 11 residues. V gave up 3 bases and J gave up 2 bases, with 2 bases separating them. CDR3 DNA: TGTGCCTGGAGAGCCTACAATGAGCAGTTCTTC. Protein sequence: CAWRAYNEQFF. Using reference TRBV30 and TRBJ2-1 for the parts outside the CDR3, the full variable domain is SQTIHQWPATLVQPVGSPLSLECTVEGTSNPNLYWYRQAAGRGLQLLFYSVGIGQISSEVPQNLSASRPQDRQFILSSKKLLLSDSGFYLCAWRAYNEQFFGPGTRLTVL.

This chain connects TRBV4-1 to TRBJ2-7; TRBD1 aligns across 9 bases. The CDR3 consists of 15 residues. V was pared by 0 bases and J by 2 bases, with 2 bases of the junction left unmatched. The V gene's germline CDR1 is MGHRA and CDR2 YSYEKL. CDR3 loop: CASSQEGTGTYEQYF. As DNA, the CDR3 is TGCGCCAGCAGCCAAGAAGGGACAGGGACCTACGAGCAGTACTTC.

A few counts support this clone. The rearrangement joins TRBV29-1 to TRBJ2-5; D unresolved. From germline, CDR1 is SQVTM and CDR2 ANQGSEA. Trimming pared 2 bases from V and 0 bases from J, leaving 10 bases between. CDR3 size: 14 residues. The CDR3 reads CSVEYLGNQETQYF. The DNA for the CDR3 is TGCAGCGTTGAATATCTAGGGAACCAAGAGACCCAGTACTTC.

The genes are TRBV30 and TRBJ2-1; weak D call: TRBD2 (5 bases). The CDR3 is 13 amino acids. V was shortened by 0 bases and J by 7 bases, with 10 bases between the two germline ends. CDR1 GTSNPN and CDR2 SVGIG come from the germline V gene (reference sequence). The CDR3 region is CAWSVYSGNEQFF. CDR3 nucleotide sequence: TGTGCCTGGAGTGTCTATTCGGGGAATGAGCAGTTCTTC.